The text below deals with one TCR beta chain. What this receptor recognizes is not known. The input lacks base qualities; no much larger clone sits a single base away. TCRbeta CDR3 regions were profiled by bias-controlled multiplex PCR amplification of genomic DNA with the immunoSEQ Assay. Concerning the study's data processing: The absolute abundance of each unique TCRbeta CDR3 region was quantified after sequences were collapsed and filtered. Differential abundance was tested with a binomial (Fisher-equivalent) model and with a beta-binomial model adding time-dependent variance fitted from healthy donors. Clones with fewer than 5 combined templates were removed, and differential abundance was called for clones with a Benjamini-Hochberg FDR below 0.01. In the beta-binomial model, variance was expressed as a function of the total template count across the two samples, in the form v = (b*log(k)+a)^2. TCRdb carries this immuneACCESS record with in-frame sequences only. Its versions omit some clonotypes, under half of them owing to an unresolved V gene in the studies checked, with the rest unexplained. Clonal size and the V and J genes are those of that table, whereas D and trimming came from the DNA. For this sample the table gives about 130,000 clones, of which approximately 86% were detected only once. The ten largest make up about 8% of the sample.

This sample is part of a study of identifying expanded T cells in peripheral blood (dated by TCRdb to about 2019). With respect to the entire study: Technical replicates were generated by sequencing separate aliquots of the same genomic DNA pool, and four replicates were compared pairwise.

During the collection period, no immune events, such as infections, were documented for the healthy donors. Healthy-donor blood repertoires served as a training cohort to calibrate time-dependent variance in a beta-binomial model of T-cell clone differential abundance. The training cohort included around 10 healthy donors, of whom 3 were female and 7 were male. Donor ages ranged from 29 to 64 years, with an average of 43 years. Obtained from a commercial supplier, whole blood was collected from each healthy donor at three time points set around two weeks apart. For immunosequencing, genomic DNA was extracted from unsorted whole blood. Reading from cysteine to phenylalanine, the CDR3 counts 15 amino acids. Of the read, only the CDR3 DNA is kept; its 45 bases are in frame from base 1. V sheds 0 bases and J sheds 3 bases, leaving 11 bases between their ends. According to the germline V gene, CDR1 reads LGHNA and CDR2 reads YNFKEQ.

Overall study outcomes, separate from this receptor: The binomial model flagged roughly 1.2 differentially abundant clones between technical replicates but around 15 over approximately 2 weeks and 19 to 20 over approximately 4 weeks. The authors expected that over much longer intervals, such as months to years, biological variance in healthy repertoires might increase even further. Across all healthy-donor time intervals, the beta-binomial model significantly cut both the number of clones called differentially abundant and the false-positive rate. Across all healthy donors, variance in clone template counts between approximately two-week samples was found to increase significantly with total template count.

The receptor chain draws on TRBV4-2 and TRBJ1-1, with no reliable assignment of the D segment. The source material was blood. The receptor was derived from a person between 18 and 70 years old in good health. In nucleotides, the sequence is TGTGCCAGCAGCCAAGATGAGGTCACGGACACTGAAGCTTTCTTT. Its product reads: CASSQDEVTDTEAFF.